This TCR beta chain originates from a study of cytomegalovirus exposure and HLA in healthy donors (dated by TCRdb to 2015 to 2018). As for the study more broadly: An earlier analysis of 550 to 700 of the donors reported roughly 300 Gb of sequence data and more than 90 million unique TCR beta sequences from roughly 180 million T cells. Roughly 310 gigabases of sequencing data and tens of millions of unique TCR sequences were included in an early release covering about 700 HLA-typed donors. Of the 300 to 500 genotyped donors, roughly 80% were placed in the genetic ancestry cluster associated with self-reported Caucasian donors. The study was designed to test whether signatures of past pathogen exposure could be identified by cataloging public T cell receptors. The T cell repertoires of several hundred subjects were profiled by immunosequencing and related to cytomegalovirus serostatus. In addition to the first cohort of approximately 670 subjects, a separate validation cohort of approximately 130 different subjects was used. The study combined high-throughput TCR immunosequencing, statistical association of individual TCRs with disease status, and machine learning to predict cytomegalovirus infection status. In a later analysis, previously published TCR beta repertoires from some 640 donors were re-analyzed and high-resolution HLA genotyping was added so that TCR occurrence patterns could be studied. Rather than using new phenotypic data, the later analysis identified candidate immune exposures from TCR beta sequences and from how often those sequences occurred across donors. An earlier analysis of around 540 of the donors applied high-throughput TCR beta sequencing to assess whether each TCR beta V gene segment acted as functional or pseudogenic. Donor age, sex, ethnicity and CMV serostatus were compiled together with the repertoire data. A later genetic analysis took genome-wide SNP genotypes for about 55% of the 666 donors and used that subset as a discovery cohort. Every repertoire in the discovery cohort had been generated on one and the same sequencing platform. Both class I and class II loci were covered by HLA typing, at four-digit resolution. Typing coverage varied by locus: roughly 620-640 donors for A, B, C, DRB1 and DQB1; approximately 560 for DQA1; over 600 for DPA1; some 470 for DPB1. Roughly five DR-DQ haplotypes were handled as single units for association and clustering because linkage in the cohort was strong. Across some 400 genotyped donors of the cohort, an average of approximately 200,000 unique TCR beta nucleotide sequences per donor were sequenced, and roughly 20% of those sequences were non-productive.

The germline ends are 17 bases apart after V is trimmed by 1 base and J by 4 bases. CDR1 and CDR2 are read off the germline V gene (reference sequence) as SEHNR and FQNEAQ. The CDR3 runs 16 residues from the cysteine to the phenylalanine. The entry retains the CDR3 DNA only, 48 bases that are in frame from base 1. The research as a whole found: The study gave a list of under 200 TCR beta chains associated with cytomegalovirus. Because some donors lacked HLA typing at each locus, the association tests relied only on the typed subset. Because counts were too low, seventeen rarely observed V segments, including chromosome 9 orphons, were excluded from the earlier analysis of 587 of the donors. Linkage disequilibrium might explain the correlated functional status among segregating V segments, but an unknown experimental factor could not be excluded. Specific HLA alleles were associated with about 17,000 TCR beta sequences at a false discovery rate of 0.05 in a later analysis. In a later analysis, the rate of TCR association differed among HLA loci, with DRB1 alleles having the most associated TCRs and HLA-C alleles having the fewest. Because the 87-base-pair reads could not distinguish some IMGT-functional V segments, including TRBV6-2 and TRBV6-3, those segments were excluded. When HLA alleles, especially DR and DQ, strongly co-occurred, TCR associations were difficult to assign to individual alleles. CMV serostatus was the only immune exposure information available for the cohort. The cohort was sequenced for TCR beta chains only, and without alpha or paired-chain data the features that could be detected were limited. A further reported finding was that TCR beta sequences accurately predicted the HLA-A and HLA-B alleles for most subjects in the first cohort. The classifier was reported to diagnose cytomegalovirus status with high specificity and sensitivity in both the original cohort and the validation cohort. A few of the identified cytomegalovirus-associated TCR beta chains were confirmed in vitro to be specific for cytomegalovirus antigens. Most TCR sequences were seen in very few donors, while some public TCRs were found in many individuals. V-gene and J-gene trimming of TCR beta chains was associated with a missense DCLRE1C variant in a later genetic analysis, and the association was replicated in an independent cohort. In a later analysis, several top co-occurrence clusters were reported to appear linked to parvovirus B19, influenza, CMV and Epstein-Barr virus. The sequencing pipeline was judged likely to have produced a cluster of highly shared sequence variants as a technical artifact. A later analysis found that HLA-associated TCR beta chains were more clonally expanded and had lower generation probabilities than equally common non-associated chains. Compared with the roughly 700-donor mean, donors in an Asian-associated ancestry cluster had fewer N-insertions in productive TCRs, according to a later genetic analysis. An earlier analysis of 450 to 750 of the donors showed that most TCR beta V segments appeared in productive rearrangements either about 87% or about 30% of the time, which broadly matched IMGT annotations. It was suggested by the authors that the approach could potentially be generalized to other disease states and immunological phenotypes. The presence/absence analyses assumed that sequencing depth was roughly uniform across donors, and that assumption may not be true. According to a later analysis, most CMV-associated TCR beta chains appeared to be HLA-restricted, and the HLA associations seemed to be driven largely by CMV exposure.

Libraries came from the immunoSEQ multiplex PCR assay. For the multiplex PCR, a mixture combining 60 forward primers for TCR Vbeta segments and 13 reverse primers for TCR Jbeta segments was used. Amplification of the CDR3 region of rearranged TCR beta genes was performed with a multiplex PCR assay on genomic DNA. Amplified TCR beta libraries were sequenced as 87-base-pair reads on the Illumina HiSeq System. The paper's data handling went like this. In a later analysis, 80 million or so unique TCR beta chains were counted across the approximately 640 repertoires, and around 11 million of these chains were shared by at least two donors. Raw reads were error-corrected and collapsed into unique sequences with a nearest-neighbor algorithm that merged closely related sequences to remove PCR and sequencing errors. CDR3 sequences were aligned to IMGT reference sequences to assign V, D and J gene segments. Each retained sequence needed at least a six-nucleotide match to both a V gene segment and a J gene segment. Rearrangements were classified as productive when the CDR3 lacked stop codons and remained in frame with V and J, and all other rearrangements were classified as non-productive. CDR3 was defined according to IMGT convention as the region running from the second conserved V-encoded cysteine to the conserved J-encoded phenylalanine. The earlier analysis of about 500 of the donors excluded sequences that lacked an unambiguous match to a single V gene segment. An earlier analysis of almost 600 of the donors classified V segments as functional when productive rearrangements were above 56.7% and as segregating when the standard deviation between donors was above 5%. To diagnose cytomegalovirus status from the catalog of TCR beta chain sequences, a statistical classification framework was built. In a later analysis, V and J genes were assigned by comparing TCR nucleotide sequences against IMGT/GENE-DB human TR gene sequences. Using the TCRdist pipeline, a later analysis assigned CDR3 sequences along with most-parsimonious VDJ recombination scenarios. In a later analysis, each TCR beta chain was defined by its CDR3 amino acid sequence together with its V-gene family, and reads without a unique V-gene family were excluded. As a way to deal with suspected cross-contamination and a sequencing artifact, a later analysis dropped over 550 nucleotide sequences that were highly shared and had low generation probability. A later analysis calculated a clonal expansion index for each public chain from normalized within-repertoire ranks of inferred template counts. In a later analysis, generation probabilities were computed with a VDJ recombination model fitted to out-of-frame rearrangements, and the resulting probabilities were checked against IGoR. A later analysis scored TCR-TCR, TCR-HLA and TCR-CMV co-occurrence with hypergeometric tests, applying a repertoire-size bias correction to TCR pairs. False discovery rates were estimated in a later analysis by permuting HLA or CMV assignments 20 times. A later analysis grouped co-occurring TCRs with DBSCAN, adding TCRdist sequence similarity when clustering within HLA-allele-positive subsets. Repertoires with fewer than 30,000 or more than 120,000 public chains, plus five repertoires with anomalous nucleotide sharing, were excluded from co-occurrence clustering. TCRdb provides this immuneACCESS table in a form limited to in-frame rearrangements. Some clones are lacking; in checked studies, under half of them reflect an unresolved V gene, and why the rest are absent is not known. The D gene and trimming were derived from the DNA, and the V and J assignments and clone size from that table. For this sample there are 200,000 to 250,000 clones; almost 85% appear just once. The biggest ten clones account for 0.58% of the sample.

Worth noting for this clone: Its binding antigen is unknown. The input lacks base qualities; no much larger clone sits a single base away.

The cohort comprised 670 or so healthy bone marrow donors. At the time of sampling, every cohort member was nominally healthy, though immune exposures that went unrecorded were likely present. The donor was CMV seronegative and was included in the group of approximately 350 seronegative cohort members. A peripheral blood sample was collected from each donor, and TCR beta sequencing was performed on peripheral blood mononuclear cells. The Qiagen DNeasy Blood Extraction Kit was used to extract genomic DNA from the blood cell samples. The TCR comes from a middle-aged woman in good health and CMV-seronegative. The chain is assembled from TRBV7-9 and TRBJ2-7, and perhaps TRBD2 as D gene, on 6 matching bases. Source material: PBMCs. Here is the DNA: TGTGCCAGCAGCTTAGTAGGGCGGGGCGTAACGTACGAGCAGTACTTC. Its protein product is CASSLVGRGVTYEQYF.